The following is a T cell receptor beta chain sequence with its context. Its specificity is unknown. This entry is derived from a study of Ad26.COV2.S vaccination and SARS-CoV-2 variants. Treatment reported: about 20 received Ad26.COV2.S at low or high dose, single or two shots; about 5 received placebo; per-sample allocation not given. After the first vaccine or placebo injection, samples were drawn on day 63. TCRdb keeps only in-frame clones here, not all; method: immunoSEQ multiplex PCR. The table includes about 480,000 clones, 70% to 90% detected once. This CDR3 has 18 amino acids. Per germline, CDR1 SGHKS and CDR2 YYEKEE (reference sequence). The V end lost 0 bases, the J end lost 4 bases, and 17 bases lay between the germline ends. The study, taken as a whole, reports: Spike-specific TCR breadth was greater in vaccine than placebo recipients.

The source is a person aged 18-60 years who received the Ad26.COV2.S COVID-19 vaccine or a placebo. The J gene is TRBJ2-6, the V gene TRBV5-5; TRBD1 is a possible D gene (6 bases). The sequencing used peripheral blood, collected in a trial of Ad26.COV2.S vaccine versus placebo. The CDR3 loop is CASSLGQGKLSGANVLTF. Here the CDR3 DNA reads TGTGCCAGCAGCTTGGGGCAGGGGAAACTATCGGGGGCCAACGTCCTGACTTTC.